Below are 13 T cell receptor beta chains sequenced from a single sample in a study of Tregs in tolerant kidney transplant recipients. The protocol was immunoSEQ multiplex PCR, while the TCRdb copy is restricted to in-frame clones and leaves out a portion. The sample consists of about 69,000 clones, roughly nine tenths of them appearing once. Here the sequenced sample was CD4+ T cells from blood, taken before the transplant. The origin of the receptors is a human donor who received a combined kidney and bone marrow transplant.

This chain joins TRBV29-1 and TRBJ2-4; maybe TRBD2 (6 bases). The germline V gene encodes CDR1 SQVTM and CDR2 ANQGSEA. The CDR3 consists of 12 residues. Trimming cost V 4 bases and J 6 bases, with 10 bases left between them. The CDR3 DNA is TGCAGCGTTGCGGGGGACGGAAACATTCAGTACTTC. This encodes CSVAGDGNIQYF.

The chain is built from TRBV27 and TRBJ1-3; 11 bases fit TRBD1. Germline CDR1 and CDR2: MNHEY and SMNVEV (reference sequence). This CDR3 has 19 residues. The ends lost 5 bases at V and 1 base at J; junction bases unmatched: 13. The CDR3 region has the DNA TGTGCCAGCAGTATATGGACAGGGGGCTTCCTTTGGTCTGGAAACACCATATATTTT. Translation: CASSIWTGGFLWSGNTIYF.

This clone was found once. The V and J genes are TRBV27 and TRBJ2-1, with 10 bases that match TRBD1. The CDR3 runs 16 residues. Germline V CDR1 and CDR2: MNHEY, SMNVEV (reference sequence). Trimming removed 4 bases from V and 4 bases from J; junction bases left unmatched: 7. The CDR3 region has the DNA TGTGCCAGCAGTTACACGACAGGGGGCGAGTACAATGAGCAGTTCTTC. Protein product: CASSYTTGGEYNEQFF.

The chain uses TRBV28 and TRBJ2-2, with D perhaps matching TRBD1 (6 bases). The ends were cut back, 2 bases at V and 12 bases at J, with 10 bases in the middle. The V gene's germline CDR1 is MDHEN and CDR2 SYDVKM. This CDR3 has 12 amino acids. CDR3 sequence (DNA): TGTGCCAGCAGTTTAAGGCAGGGGCAGCTGTTTTTT. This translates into CASSLRQGQLFF.

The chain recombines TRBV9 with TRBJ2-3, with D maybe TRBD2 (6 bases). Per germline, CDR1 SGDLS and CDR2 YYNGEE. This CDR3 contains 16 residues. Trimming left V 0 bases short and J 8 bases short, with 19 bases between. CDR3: CASSVDAQEGRSTQYF. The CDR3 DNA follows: TGTGCCAGCAGCGTAGATGCCCAGGAGGGTAGGAGTACGCAGTATTTT.

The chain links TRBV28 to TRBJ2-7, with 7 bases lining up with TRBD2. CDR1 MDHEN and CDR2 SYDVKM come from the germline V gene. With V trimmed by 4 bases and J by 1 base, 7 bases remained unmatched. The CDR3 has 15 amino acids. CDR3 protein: CASSSEGEGSYEQYF. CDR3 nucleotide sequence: TGTGCCAGCAGTTCCGAAGGGGAGGGTTCCTACGAGCAGTACTTC.

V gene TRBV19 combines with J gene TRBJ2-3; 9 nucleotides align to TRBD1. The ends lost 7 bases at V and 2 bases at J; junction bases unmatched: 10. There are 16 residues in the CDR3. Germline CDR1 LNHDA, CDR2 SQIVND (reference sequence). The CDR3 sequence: CASKGIRTGVTDTQYF. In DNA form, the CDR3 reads TGTGCCAGTAAAGGTATTAGGACAGGGGTCACAGATACGCAGTATTTT.

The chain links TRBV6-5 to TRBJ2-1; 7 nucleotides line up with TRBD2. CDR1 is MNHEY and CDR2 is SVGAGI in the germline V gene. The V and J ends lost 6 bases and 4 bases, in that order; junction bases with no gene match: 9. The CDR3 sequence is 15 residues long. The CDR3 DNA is TGTGCCAGCAGGGGCCTGGCGGGAGCATACAATGAGCAGTTCTTC. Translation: CASRGLAGAYNEQFF.

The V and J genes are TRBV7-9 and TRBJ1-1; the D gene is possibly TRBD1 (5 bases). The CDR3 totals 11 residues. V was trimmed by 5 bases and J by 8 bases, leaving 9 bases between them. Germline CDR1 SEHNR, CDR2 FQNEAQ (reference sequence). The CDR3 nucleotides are TGTGCCAGCAGCCTGGGACTGGAAGCTTTCTTT. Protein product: CASSLGLEAFF.

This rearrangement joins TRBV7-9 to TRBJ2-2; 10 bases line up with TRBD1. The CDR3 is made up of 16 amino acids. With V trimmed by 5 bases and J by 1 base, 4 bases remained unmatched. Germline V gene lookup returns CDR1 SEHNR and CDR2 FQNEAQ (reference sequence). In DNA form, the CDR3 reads TGTGCCAGCAGCGCACGGGACAGGGGGAACACCGGGGAGCTGTTTTTT. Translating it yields CASSARDRGNTGELFF. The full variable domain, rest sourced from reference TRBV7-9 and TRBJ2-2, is DTGVSQNPRHKITKRGQNVTFRCDPISEHNRLYWYRQTLGQGPEFLTYFQNEAQLEKSRLLSDRFSAERPKGSFSTLEIQRTEQGDSAMYLCASSARDRGNTGELFFGEGSRLTVL.

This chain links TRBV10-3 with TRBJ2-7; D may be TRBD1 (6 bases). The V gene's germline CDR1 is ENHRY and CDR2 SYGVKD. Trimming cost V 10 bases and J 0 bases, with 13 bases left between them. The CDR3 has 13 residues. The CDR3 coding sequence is TGTGCCAGCCTACAGGGTCCCTCCTACGAGCAGTACTTC. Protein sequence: CASLQGPSYEQYF.

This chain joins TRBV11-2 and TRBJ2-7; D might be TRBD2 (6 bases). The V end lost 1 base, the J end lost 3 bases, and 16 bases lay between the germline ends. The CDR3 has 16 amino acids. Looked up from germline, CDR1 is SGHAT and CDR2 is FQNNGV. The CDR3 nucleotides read TGTGCCAGCAGCTTAGGAACGACTAGAGCTGGCTACGAGCAGTACTTC. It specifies CASSLGTTRAGYEQYF.

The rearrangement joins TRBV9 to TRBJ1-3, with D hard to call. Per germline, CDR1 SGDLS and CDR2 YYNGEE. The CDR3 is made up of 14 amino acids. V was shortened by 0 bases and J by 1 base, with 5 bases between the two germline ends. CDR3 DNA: TGTGCCAGCAGCGTAGACAGATCTGGAAACACCATATATTTT. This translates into CASSVDRSGNTIYF.